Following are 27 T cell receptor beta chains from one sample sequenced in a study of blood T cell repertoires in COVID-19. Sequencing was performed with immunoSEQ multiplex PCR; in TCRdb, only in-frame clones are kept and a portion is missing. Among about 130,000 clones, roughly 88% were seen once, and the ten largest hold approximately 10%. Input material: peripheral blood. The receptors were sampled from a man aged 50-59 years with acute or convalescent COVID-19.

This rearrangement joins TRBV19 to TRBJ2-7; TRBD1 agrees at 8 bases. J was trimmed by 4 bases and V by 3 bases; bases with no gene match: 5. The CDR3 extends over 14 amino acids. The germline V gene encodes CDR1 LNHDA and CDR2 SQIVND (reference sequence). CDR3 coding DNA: TGTGCCAGTAGTATCGGGACAGGAGTGTACGAGCAGTACTTC. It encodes CASSIGTGVYEQYF.

The CDR3 bases are TGCGCCAGCAGCTCCTCAGGGTCAACTAATGAAAAACTGTTTTTT. Translation gives CASSSSGSTNEKLFF. The chain has TRBV5-1 and TRBJ1-4, with D possibly being TRBD1 (5 bases). Germline CDR1 is SGHRS and CDR2 is YFSETQ. The ends were cut back, 3 bases at V and 0 bases at J, with 9 bases in the middle. This CDR3 has 15 amino acids.

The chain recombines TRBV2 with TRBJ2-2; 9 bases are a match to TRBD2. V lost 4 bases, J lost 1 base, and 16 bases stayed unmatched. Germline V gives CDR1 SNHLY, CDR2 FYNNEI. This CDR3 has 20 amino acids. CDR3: CASSAAVMAGGSRNTGELFF. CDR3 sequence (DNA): TGTGCCAGCAGTGCTGCCGTAATGGCGGGGGGGAGTCGGAACACCGGGGAGCTGTTTTTT.

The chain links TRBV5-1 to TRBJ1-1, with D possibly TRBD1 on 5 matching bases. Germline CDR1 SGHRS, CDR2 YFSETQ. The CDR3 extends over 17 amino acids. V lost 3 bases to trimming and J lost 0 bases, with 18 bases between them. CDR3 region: CASSSPEAGPLNTEAFF. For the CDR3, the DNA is TGCGCCAGCAGCTCCCCCGAGGCAGGGCCCTTGAACACTGAAGCTTTCTTT. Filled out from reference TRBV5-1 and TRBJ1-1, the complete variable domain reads KAGVTQTPRYLIKTRGQQVTLSCSPISGHRSVSWYQQTPGQGLQFLFEYFSETQRNKGNFPGRFSGRQFSNSRSEMNVSTLELGDSALYLCASSSPEAGPLNTEAFFGQGTRLTVV.

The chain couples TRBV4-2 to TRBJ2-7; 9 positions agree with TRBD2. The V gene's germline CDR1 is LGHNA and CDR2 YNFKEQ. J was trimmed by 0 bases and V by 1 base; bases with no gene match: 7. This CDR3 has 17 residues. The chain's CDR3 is CASSQGSGSPNSYEQYF. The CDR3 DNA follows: TGTGCCAGCAGCCAAGGTAGCGGGAGTCCCAACTCCTACGAGCAGTACTTC.

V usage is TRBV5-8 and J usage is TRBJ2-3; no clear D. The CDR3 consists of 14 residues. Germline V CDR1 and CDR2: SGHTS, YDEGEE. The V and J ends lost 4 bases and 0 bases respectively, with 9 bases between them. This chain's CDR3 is CASSLSLSTDTQYF. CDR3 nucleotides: TGTGCCAGCAGCCTCTCGTTGAGCACAGATACGCAGTATTTT.

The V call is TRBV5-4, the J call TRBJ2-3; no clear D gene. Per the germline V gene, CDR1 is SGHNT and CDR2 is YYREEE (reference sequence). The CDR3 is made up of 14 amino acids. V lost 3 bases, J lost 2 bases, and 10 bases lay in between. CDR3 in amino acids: CASSSPSATDTQYF. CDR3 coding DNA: TGTGCCAGCAGCTCCCCCAGTGCCACAGATACGCAGTATTTT.

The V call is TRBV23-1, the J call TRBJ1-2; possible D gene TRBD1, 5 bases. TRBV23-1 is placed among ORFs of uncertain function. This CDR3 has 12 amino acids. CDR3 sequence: CPLRRDGYGYTF. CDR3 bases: TGCCCCCTGCGGCGGGACGGCTATGGCTACACCTTC.

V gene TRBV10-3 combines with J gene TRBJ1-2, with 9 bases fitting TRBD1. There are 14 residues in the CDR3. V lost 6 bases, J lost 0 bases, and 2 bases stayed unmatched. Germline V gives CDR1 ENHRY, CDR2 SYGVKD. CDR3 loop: CAISGTGTNYGYTF. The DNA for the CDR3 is TGTGCCATCAGCGGGACAGGGACTAACTATGGCTACACCTTC.

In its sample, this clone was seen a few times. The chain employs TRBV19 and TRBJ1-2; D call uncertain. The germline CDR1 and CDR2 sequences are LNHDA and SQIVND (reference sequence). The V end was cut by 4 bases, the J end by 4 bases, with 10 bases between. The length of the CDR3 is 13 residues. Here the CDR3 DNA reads TGTGCCAGTAGTACGCTACGTACCTATGGCTACACCTTC. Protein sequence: CASSTLRTYGYTF.

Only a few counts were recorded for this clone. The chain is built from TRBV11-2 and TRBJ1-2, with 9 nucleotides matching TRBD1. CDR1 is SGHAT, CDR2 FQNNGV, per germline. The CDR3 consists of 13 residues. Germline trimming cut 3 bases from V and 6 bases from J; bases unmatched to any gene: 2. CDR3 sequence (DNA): TGTGCCAGCAGCTTTAGACAGGGGGATGGCTACACCTTC. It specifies CASSFRQGDGYTF.

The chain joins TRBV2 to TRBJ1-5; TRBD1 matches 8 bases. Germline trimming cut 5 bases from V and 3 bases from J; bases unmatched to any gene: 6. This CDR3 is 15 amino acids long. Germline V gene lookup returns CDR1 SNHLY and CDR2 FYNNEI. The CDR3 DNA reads TGTGCCAGCAGTTTCGACAGGGGCATCAATCAGCCCCAGCATTTT. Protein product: CASSFDRGINQPQHF.

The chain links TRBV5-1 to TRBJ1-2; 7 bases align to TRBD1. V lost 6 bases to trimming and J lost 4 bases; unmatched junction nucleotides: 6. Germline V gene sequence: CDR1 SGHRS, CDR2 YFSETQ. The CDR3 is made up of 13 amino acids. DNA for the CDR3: TGCGCCAGCAACCGGGACAGCAGCTATGGCTACACCTTC. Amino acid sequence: CASNRDSSYGYTF.

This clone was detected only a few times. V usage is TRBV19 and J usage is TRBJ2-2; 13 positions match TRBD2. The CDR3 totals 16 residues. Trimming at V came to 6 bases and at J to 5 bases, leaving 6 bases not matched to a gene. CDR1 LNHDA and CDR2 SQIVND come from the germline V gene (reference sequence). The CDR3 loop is CASRRLAGGETGELFF. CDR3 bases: TGTGCCAGTAGGCGACTAGCGGGGGGAGAAACCGGGGAGCTGTTTTTT.

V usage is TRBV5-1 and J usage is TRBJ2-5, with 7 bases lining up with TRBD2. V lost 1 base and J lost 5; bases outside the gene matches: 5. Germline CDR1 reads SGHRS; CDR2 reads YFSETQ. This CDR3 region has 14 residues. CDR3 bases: TGCGCCAGCAGCTTGATGGGAGCGGGGGAGACCCAGTACTTC. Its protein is CASSLMGAGETQYF.

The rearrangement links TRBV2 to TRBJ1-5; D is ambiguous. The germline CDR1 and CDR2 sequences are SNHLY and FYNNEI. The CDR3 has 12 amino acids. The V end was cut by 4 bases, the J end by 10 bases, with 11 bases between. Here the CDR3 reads CASSGRGDPQHF. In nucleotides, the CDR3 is TGTGCCAGCAGTGGCCGGGGAGATCCCCAGCATTTT.

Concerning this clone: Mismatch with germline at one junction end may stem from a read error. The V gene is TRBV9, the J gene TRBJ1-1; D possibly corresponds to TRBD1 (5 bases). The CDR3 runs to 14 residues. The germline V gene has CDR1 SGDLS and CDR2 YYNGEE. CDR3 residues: CATSREAMNTEAFF. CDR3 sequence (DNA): TGTGCCACCAGCAGGGAGGCCATGAACACTGAAGCTTTCTTT.

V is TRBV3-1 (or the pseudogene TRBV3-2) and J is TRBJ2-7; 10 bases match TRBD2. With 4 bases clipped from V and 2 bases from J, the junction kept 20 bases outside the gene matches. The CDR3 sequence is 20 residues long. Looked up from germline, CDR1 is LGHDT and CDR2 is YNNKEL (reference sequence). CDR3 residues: CASSPTLPQREGRDPYEQYF. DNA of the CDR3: TGTGCCAGCAGCCCCACTTTGCCCCAGCGGGAGGGCCGGGATCCCTACGAGCAGTACTTC.

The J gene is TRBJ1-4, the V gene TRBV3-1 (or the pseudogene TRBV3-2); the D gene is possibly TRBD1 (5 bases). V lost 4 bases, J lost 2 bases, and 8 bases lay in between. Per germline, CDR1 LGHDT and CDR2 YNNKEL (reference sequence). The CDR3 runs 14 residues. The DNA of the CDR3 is TGTGCCAGCAGCCGGCGACAGACTAATGAAAAACTGTTTTTT. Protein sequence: CASSRRQTNEKLFF.

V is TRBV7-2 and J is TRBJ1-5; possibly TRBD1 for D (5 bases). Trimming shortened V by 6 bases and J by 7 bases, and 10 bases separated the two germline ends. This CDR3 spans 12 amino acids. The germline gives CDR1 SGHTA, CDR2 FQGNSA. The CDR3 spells CASSGHSQPQHF. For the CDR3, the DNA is TGTGCCAGCAGTGGACACTCCCAGCCCCAGCATTTT.

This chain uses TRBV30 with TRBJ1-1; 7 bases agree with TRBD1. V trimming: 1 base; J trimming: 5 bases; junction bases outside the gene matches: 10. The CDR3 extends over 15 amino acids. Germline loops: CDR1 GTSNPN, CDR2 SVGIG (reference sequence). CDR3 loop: CAWSGKGASGTEAFF. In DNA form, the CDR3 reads TGTGCCTGGAGTGGGAAGGGGGCATCTGGGACTGAAGCTTTCTTT.

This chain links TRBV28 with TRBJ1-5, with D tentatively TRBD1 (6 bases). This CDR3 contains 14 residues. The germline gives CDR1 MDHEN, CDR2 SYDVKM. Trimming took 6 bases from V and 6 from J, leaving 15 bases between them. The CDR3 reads CASSSGGAVQPQHF. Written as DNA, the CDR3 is TGTGCCAGCAGCTCCGGGGGGGCGGTTCAGCCCCAGCATTTT.

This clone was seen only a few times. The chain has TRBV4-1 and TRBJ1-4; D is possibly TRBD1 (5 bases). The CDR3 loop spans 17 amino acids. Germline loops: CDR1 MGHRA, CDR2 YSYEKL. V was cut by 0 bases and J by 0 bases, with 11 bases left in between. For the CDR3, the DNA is TGCGCCAGCAGCCAAGACTTCTACAGGACAACTAATGAAAAACTGTTTTTT. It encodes CASSQDFYRTTNEKLFF.

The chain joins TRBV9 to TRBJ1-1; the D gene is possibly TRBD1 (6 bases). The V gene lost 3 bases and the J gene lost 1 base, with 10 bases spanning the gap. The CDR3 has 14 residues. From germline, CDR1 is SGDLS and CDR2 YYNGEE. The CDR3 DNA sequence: TGTGCCAGCAGCGGACAGACAGGGAACACTGAAGCTTTCTTT. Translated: CASSGQTGNTEAFF. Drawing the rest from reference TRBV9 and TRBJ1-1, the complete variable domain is DSGVTQTPKHLITATGQRVTLRCSPRSGDLSVYWYQQSLDQGLQFLIQYYNGEERAKGNILERFSAQQFPDLHSELNLSSLELGDSALYFCASSGQTGNTEAFFGQGTRLTVV.

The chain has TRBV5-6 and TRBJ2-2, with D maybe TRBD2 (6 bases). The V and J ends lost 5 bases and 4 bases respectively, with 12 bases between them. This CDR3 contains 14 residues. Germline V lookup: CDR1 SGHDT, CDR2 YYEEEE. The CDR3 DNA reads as TGTGCCAGCAGTTCGGGACTCCGCACCGGGGAGCTGTTTTTT. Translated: CASSSGLRTGELFF.

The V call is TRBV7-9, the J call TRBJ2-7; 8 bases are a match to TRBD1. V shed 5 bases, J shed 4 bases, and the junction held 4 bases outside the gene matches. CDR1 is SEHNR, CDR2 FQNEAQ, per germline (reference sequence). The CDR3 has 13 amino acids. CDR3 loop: CASSRDRRYEQYF. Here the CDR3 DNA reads TGTGCCAGCAGCCGGGACAGGAGATACGAGCAGTACTTC. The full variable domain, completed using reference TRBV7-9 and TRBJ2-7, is DTGVSQNPRHKITKRGQNVTFRCDPISEHNRLYWYRQTLGQGPEFLTYFQNEAQLEKSRLLSDRFSAERPKGSFSTLEIQRTEQGDSAMYLCASSRDRRYEQYFGPGTRLTVT.

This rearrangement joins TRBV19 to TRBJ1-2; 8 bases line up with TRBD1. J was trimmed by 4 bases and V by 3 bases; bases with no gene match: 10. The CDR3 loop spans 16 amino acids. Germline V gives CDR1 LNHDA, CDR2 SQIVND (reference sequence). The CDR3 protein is CASSILRGTGGYGYTF. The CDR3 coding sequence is TGTGCCAGTAGTATCCTAAGAGGAACAGGGGGCTATGGCTACACCTTC.